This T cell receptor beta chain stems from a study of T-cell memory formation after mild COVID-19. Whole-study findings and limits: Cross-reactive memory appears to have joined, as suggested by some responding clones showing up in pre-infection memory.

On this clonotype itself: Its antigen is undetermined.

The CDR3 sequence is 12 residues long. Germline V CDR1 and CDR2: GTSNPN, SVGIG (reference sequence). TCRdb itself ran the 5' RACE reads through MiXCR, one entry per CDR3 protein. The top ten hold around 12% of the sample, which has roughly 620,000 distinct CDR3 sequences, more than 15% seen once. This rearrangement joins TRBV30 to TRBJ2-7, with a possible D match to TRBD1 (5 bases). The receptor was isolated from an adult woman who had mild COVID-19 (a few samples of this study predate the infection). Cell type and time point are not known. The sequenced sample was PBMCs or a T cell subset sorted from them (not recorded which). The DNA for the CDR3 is TGTGTAGGGGCGGAGATGAGCTACGAGCAGTACTTC. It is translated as CVGAEMSYEQYF.